Described below is a single T cell receptor (beta chain) sequence and its context. Its antigen remains unknown. This entry comes from a study of T cell responses to AZD1222 COVID-19 vaccine. The repertoire was sequenced with immunoSEQ multiplex PCR; TCRdb's copy has only in-frame clones and lacks some. In the table there are more than 95,000 clones, about 87% of which are singletons. The ends were cut back, 5 bases at V and 5 bases at J, with 15 bases in the middle. CDR1 and CDR2 (germline): SGHVS, FNYEAQ. This CDR3 spans 14 amino acids. Study findings and constraints: Repertoire sampling occurred only after the peak T cell response. Two AZD1222 administrations were followed by greater Spike-specific TCR breadth and depth.

The chain joins TRBV7-6 to TRBJ1-2, with D unclear. The sample was peripheral blood, taken on day 0 of AZD1222 vaccination. This sequence was found in an adult in good health. The CDR3: CASSPWTSEYGYTF. CDR3 bases: TGTGCCAGCAGCCCATGGACGTCAGAGTATGGCTACACCTTC. Combining the CDR3 with reference TRBV7-6 and TRBJ1-2 gives the whole variable domain GAGVSQSPRYKVTKRGQDVALRCDPISGHVSLYWYRQALGQGPEFLTYFNYEAQQDKSGLPNDRFSAERPEGSISTLTIQRTEQRDSAMYRCASSPWTSEYGYTFGSGTRLTVV.